Listed below are T cell receptor beta chains from one sample, sequenced in a study of control samples from healthy donors and cancer patients. Assay used: immunoSEQ multiplex PCR; TCRdb lists only in-frame clones, some missing. The table records over 45,000 clones, more than 80% of them present only once. Sample: PBMCs. All receptors come from a man between 25 and 39 years old with colorectal cancer. Each CDR3 is given with its conserved first and last residue. The D gene is left open where the match is weak. Some rows mark clone size as missing; the rest say once, few, many or name a class of expanded clone.

clone_size: once
j_call: TRBJ1-6
v_call: TRBV27
d_call: .
cdr3_aa: CASNRGVDSPLHF
cdr3_nt: TGTGCCAGCAATAGGGGAGTCGATTCACCCCTCCACTTT

clone_size: once
j_call: TRBJ1-5
v_call: TRBV30
d_call: .
cdr3_aa: CAWKTASPENQPQHF
cdr3_nt: TGTGCCTGGAAAACTGCCAGCCCTGAGAATCAGCCCCAGCATTTT

clone_size: .
j_call: TRBJ1-2
v_call: TRBV7-2
d_call: .
cdr3_aa: CASSLAGLRNYGYTF
cdr3_nt: TGTGCCAGCAGCTTAGCAGGGCTAAGAAACTATGGCTACACCTTC

clone_size: .
j_call: TRBJ1-3
v_call: TRBV9
d_call: .
cdr3_aa: CASSVDQGFAGNTIYF
cdr3_nt: TGTGCCAGCAGCGTAGACCAGGGTTTCGCTGGAAACACCATATATTTT

clone_size: .
j_call: TRBJ2-1
v_call: TRBV7-2
d_call: .
cdr3_aa: CASSLKGLNNEQFF
cdr3_nt: TGTGCCAGCAGCTTAAAGGGACTTAACAATGAGCAGTTCTTC

clone_size: .
j_call: TRBJ2-1
v_call: TRBV6-2/TRBV6-3
d_call: .
cdr3_aa: CASSYLNNEQFF
cdr3_nt: TGTGCCAGCAGTTACTTGAACAATGAGCAGTTCTTC

clone_size: .
j_call: TRBJ1-1
v_call: TRBV11-2
d_call: .
cdr3_aa: CASSLIGSTTEAFF
cdr3_nt: TGTGCCAGCAGCTTAATCGGTAGTACGACTGAAGCTTTCTTT

clone_size: .
j_call: TRBJ1-2
v_call: TRBV7-9
d_call: .
cdr3_aa: CASSLSGGYGYTF
cdr3_nt: TGTGCCAGCAGCTTAAGCGGGGGCTATGGCTACACCTTC

clone_size: .
j_call: TRBJ2-3
v_call: TRBV5-1
d_call: TRBD2
cdr3_aa: CASGRGGDSTDTQYF
cdr3_nt: TGCGCCAGCGGTAGGGGAGGGGATAGCACAGATACGCAGTATTTT

clone_size: .
j_call: TRBJ2-5
v_call: TRBV25-1
d_call: TRBD2
cdr3_aa: CASTGRGGETQYF
cdr3_nt: TGTGCCAGCACCGGGAGGGGGGGGGAGACCCAGTACTTC

clone_size: .
j_call: TRBJ2-4
v_call: TRBV5-8
d_call: .
cdr3_aa: CASSLGRLAKNIQYF
cdr3_nt: TGTGCCAGCAGCTTGGGACGTCTAGCCAAAAACATTCAGTACTTC

clone_size: .
j_call: TRBJ1-1
v_call: TRBV6-5
d_call: TRBD1
cdr3_aa: CASSIGQGLSREAFF
cdr3_nt: TGTGCCAGCAGTATAGGACAGGGGCTTTCTCGTGAAGCTTTCTTT

clone_size: once
j_call: TRBJ2-6
v_call: TRBV14
d_call: .
cdr3_aa: CASSLGTGSPGANVLTF
cdr3_nt: TGTGCCAGCAGCCTGGGAACAGGATCCCCTGGGGCCAACGTCCTGACTTTC

clone_size: .
j_call: TRBJ2-2
v_call: TRBV30
d_call: TRBD2
cdr3_aa: CAWSDLSGALHTGELFF
cdr3_nt: TGTGCCTGGAGCGACCTCAGCGGGGCGCTCCACACCGGGGAGCTGTTTTTT

clone_size: .
j_call: TRBJ2-3
v_call: TRBV10-2
d_call: TRBD2
cdr3_aa: CASSEPRLAGDTDTQYF
cdr3_nt: TGCGCCAGCAGTGAGCCTCGACTAGCGGGGGACACAGATACGCAGTATTTT

clone_size: .
j_call: TRBJ1-2
v_call: TRBV10-3
d_call: .
cdr3_aa: CAISEWDYYGYTF
cdr3_nt: TGTGCCATCAGTGAGTGGGACTACTATGGCTACACCTTC

clone_size: .
j_call: TRBJ2-5
v_call: TRBV5-1
d_call: TRBD2
cdr3_aa: CASSLAAGGGAETQYF
cdr3_nt: TGCGCCAGCAGCTTGGCCGCGGGCGGGGGGGCTGAGACCCAGTACTTC

clone_size: .
j_call: TRBJ2-7
v_call: TRBV6-5
d_call: .
cdr3_aa: CASTADSFTYEQYF
cdr3_nt: TGTGCCAGCACCGCAGACAGTTTCACCTACGAGCAGTACTTC

clone_size: .
j_call: TRBJ1-1
v_call: TRBV5-4
d_call: .
cdr3_aa: CASSPRRDMNTEAFF
cdr3_nt: TGTGCCAGCAGCCCACGGAGGGATATGAACACTGAAGCTTTCTTT

clone_size: .
j_call: TRBJ2-2
v_call: TRBV5-1
d_call: .
cdr3_aa: CASSAAGGNTGELFF
cdr3_nt: TGCGCCAGCAGCGCCGCCGGGGGAAACACCGGGGAGCTGTTTTTT

clone_size: .
j_call: TRBJ1-1
v_call: TRBV18
d_call: TRBD1
cdr3_aa: CASSRGQGNTEAFF
cdr3_nt: TGTGCCAGCTCACGCGGACAGGGGAACACTGAAGCTTTCTTT

clone_size: .
j_call: TRBJ2-5
v_call: TRBV2
d_call: .
cdr3_aa: CASSPKRETQYF
cdr3_nt: TGTGCCAGCAGTCCGAAGCGGGAGACCCAGTACTTC

clone_size: .
j_call: TRBJ2-7
v_call: TRBV4-2
d_call: TRBD2
cdr3_aa: CASSQEGGRTSGAIYEQYF
cdr3_nt: TGTGCCAGCAGCCAAGAAGGGGGCCGGACTAGCGGGGCGATCTACGAGCAGTACTTC

clone_size: .
j_call: TRBJ1-2
v_call: TRBV6-5
d_call: .
cdr3_aa: CASSRDRGSYGYTF
cdr3_nt: TGTGCCAGCAGCCGGGACCGCGGCAGCTATGGCTACACCTTC

clone_size: .
j_call: TRBJ2-1
v_call: TRBV3-1/TRBV3-2
d_call: .
cdr3_aa: CASSPEKGRSSYNEQFF
cdr3_nt: TGTGCCAGCAGCCCCGAGAAGGGACGGAGCTCCTACAATGAGCAGTTCTTC

clone_size: .
j_call: TRBJ1-1
v_call: TRBV11-2
d_call: .
cdr3_aa: CASSLASGATEAFF
cdr3_nt: TGTGCCAGCAGCTTAGCCTCAGGGGCTACTGAAGCTTTCTTT

clone_size: .
j_call: TRBJ1-2
v_call: TRBV11-2
d_call: .
cdr3_aa: CASSLDPEIYGYTF
cdr3_nt: TGTGCCAGCAGCTTAGATCCCGAGATCTATGGCTACACCTTC

clone_size: .
j_call: TRBJ2-2
v_call: TRBV13
d_call: .
cdr3_aa: CASRATGIFGELFF
cdr3_nt: TGTGCCAGCAGGGCTACAGGGATTTTCGGGGAGCTGTTTTTT

clone_size: .
j_call: TRBJ1-4
v_call: TRBV6-5
d_call: TRBD1
cdr3_aa: CASQRYRGGEKLFF
cdr3_nt: TGTGCCTCACAACGTTACAGGGGTGGCGAAAAACTGTTTTTT

clone_size: .
j_call: TRBJ1-1
v_call: TRBV6-2/TRBV6-3
d_call: .
cdr3_aa: CASSYSAPGYTEAFF
cdr3_nt: TGTGCCAGCAGTTACTCGGCCCCCGGATACACTGAAGCTTTCTTT

clone_size: .
j_call: TRBJ2-1
v_call: TRBV6-4
d_call: TRBD2
cdr3_aa: CASSISSSGGDYNEQFF
cdr3_nt: TGTGCCAGCAGTATTAGTTCTAGCGGGGGGGACTACAATGAGCAGTTCTTC

clone_size: .
j_call: TRBJ1-2
v_call: TRBV6-2/TRBV6-3
d_call: .
cdr3_aa: CASSYSPQGENGYTF
cdr3_nt: TGTGCCAGCAGTTACTCGCCACAGGGAGAGAATGGCTACACCTTC

clone_size: .
j_call: TRBJ2-5
v_call: TRBV19
d_call: .
cdr3_aa: CASSPLRTVQETQYF
cdr3_nt: TGTGCCAGTAGTCCTCTCCGGACGGTACAAGAGACCCAGTACTTC

clone_size: .
j_call: TRBJ1-1
v_call: TRBV30
d_call: .
cdr3_aa: CAWLGLNTEAFF
cdr3_nt: TGTGCCTGGCTGGGGCTTAACACTGAAGCTTTCTTT

clone_size: .
j_call: TRBJ2-5
v_call: TRBV13
d_call: TRBD1
cdr3_aa: CASSLVSGGNQETQYF
cdr3_nt: TGTGCCAGCAGCTTAGTATCAGGGGGTAACCAAGAGACCCAGTACTTC

clone_size: .
j_call: TRBJ2-3
v_call: TRBV2
d_call: .
cdr3_aa: CASKYRPEETQYF
cdr3_nt: TGTGCCAGCAAGTATAGACCAGAGGAAACGCAGTATTTT

clone_size: .
j_call: TRBJ1-1
v_call: TRBV7-2
d_call: .
cdr3_aa: CASSLQGRNTEAFF
cdr3_nt: TGTGCCAGCAGCTTGCAAGGCAGGAACACTGAAGCTTTCTTT

clone_size: .
j_call: TRBJ1-5
v_call: TRBV5-6
d_call: .
cdr3_aa: CASSFGGHQPQHF
cdr3_nt: TGTGCCAGCAGCTTTGGAGGGCATCAGCCCCAGCATTTT

clone_size: .
j_call: TRBJ1-2
v_call: TRBV30
d_call: TRBD1
cdr3_aa: CAWSTRLDPGQGVRGYTF
cdr3_nt: TGTGCCTGGAGTACCCGATTAGATCCGGGACAGGGGGTGCGTGGCTACACCTTC

clone_size: once
j_call: TRBJ2-1
v_call: TRBV4-1
d_call: TRBD1
cdr3_aa: CASSPGQGDSYNEQFF
cdr3_nt: TGCGCCAGCAGCCCCGGACAGGGAGACTCCTACAATGAGCAGTTCTTC

clone_size: .
j_call: TRBJ2-1
v_call: TRBV29-1
d_call: .
cdr3_aa: CSVEAGTGYNEQFF
cdr3_nt: TGCAGCGTTGAAGCTGGGACGGGCTACAATGAGCAGTTCTTC

clone_size: .
j_call: TRBJ1-5
v_call: TRBV5-1
d_call: TRBD1
cdr3_aa: CASSLEGQGSNQPQHF
cdr3_nt: TGCGCCAGCAGCTTGGAGGGACAGGGGAGCAATCAGCCCCAGCATTTT

clone_size: once
j_call: TRBJ1-1
v_call: TRBV4-3
d_call: .
cdr3_aa: CASSQDRASGQTEAFF
cdr3_nt: TGCGCCAGCAGCCAAGATAGGGCGAGCGGACAGACTGAAGCTTTCTTT

clone_size: .
j_call: TRBJ1-1
v_call: TRBV4-3
d_call: .
cdr3_aa: CASSQVLKNTEAFF
cdr3_nt: TGCGCCAGCAGCCAAGTCCTGAAGAACACTGAAGCTTTCTTT

clone_size: .
j_call: TRBJ2-1
v_call: TRBV7-6
d_call: .
cdr3_aa: CASSSPGDGYNEQFF
cdr3_nt: TGTGCCAGCAGCTCCCCGGGGGACGGGTACAATGAGCAGTTCTTC

clone_size: .
j_call: TRBJ2-5
v_call: TRBV3-1/TRBV3-2
d_call: .
cdr3_aa: CASSQDLGQQETQYF
cdr3_nt: TGTGCCAGCAGCCAAGATCTTGGACAGCAAGAGACCCAGTACTTC

clone_size: .
j_call: TRBJ1-2
v_call: TRBV9
d_call: .
cdr3_aa: CASMGGRGIGGGYTF
cdr3_nt: TGTGCCAGCATGGGAGGGAGGGGGATCGGTGGAGGCTACACCTTC

clone_size: once
j_call: TRBJ2-2
v_call: TRBV10-1
d_call: TRBD2
cdr3_aa: CASSDYGLAENTGELFF
cdr3_nt: TGCGCCAGCAGTGACTACGGACTAGCGGAAAACACCGGGGAGCTGTTTTTT

clone_size: .
j_call: TRBJ2-2
v_call: TRBV27
d_call: .
cdr3_aa: CASSLSDWRKPYTGELFF
cdr3_nt: TGTGCCAGCAGTTTATCAGATTGGAGGAAACCTTACACCGGGGAGCTGTTTTTT

clone_size: once
j_call: TRBJ1-1
v_call: TRBV5-1
d_call: .
cdr3_aa: CASSLASMNTEAFF
cdr3_nt: TGCGCCAGCAGCTTGGCAAGCATGAACACTGAAGCTTTCTTT

clone_size: .
j_call: TRBJ1-2
v_call: TRBV5-4
d_call: .
cdr3_aa: CASSLDTQEYGYTF
cdr3_nt: TGTGCCAGCAGCTTGGACACGCAGGAGTATGGCTACACCTTC

clone_size: .
j_call: TRBJ1-1
v_call: TRBV4-3
d_call: TRBD1
cdr3_aa: CASSHTTGGGTEAFF
cdr3_nt: TGCGCCAGCAGCCATACGACAGGGGGCGGAACTGAAGCTTTCTTT

clone_size: .
j_call: TRBJ2-6
v_call: TRBV5-1
d_call: .
cdr3_aa: CASSHREKLVLSGANVLTF
cdr3_nt: TGCGCCAGCAGCCACCGGGAGAAACTGGTACTCTCTGGGGCCAACGTCCTGACTTTC